The 9 T cell receptor beta chains below come from one sample, sequenced in a study of spatial heterogeneity in lung cancer. Time point indicated: sample taken at primary tumor resection. Each CDR3 protein is one row after TCRdb ran MiXCR on the 5' RACE reads. The table records roughly 48,000 distinct CDR3 sequences, approximately 5.3% of them present only once. This sample comprised PBMCs, obtained at surgery. The receptors shown here come from a male donor with early-stage non-small cell lung cancer.

This clonotype showed up many times. DNA for the CDR3: TGTGCCAGCAAGAGAGATGGGGCCAACGTCCTGACTTTC. It translates to CASKRDGANVLTF. The chain combines TRBV2 with TRBJ2-6; D uncertain. The CDR3 loop spans 13 amino acids. Germline CDR1 is SNHLY and CDR2 is FYNNEI. The V gene lost 7 bases and the J gene lost 3 bases, with 7 bases spanning the gap.

There are many counts of this clonotype. CDR3 sequence (DNA): TGTGCCAGCAGCCCCAGTGGGGACTATGCCTACAATGAGCAGTTCTTC. Translation: CASSPSGDYAYNEQFF. The chain links TRBV7-8 to TRBJ2-1, with 7 bases lining up with TRBD2. CDR3 length: 16 residues. V dropped 5 bases and J dropped 2; count of bases not matched to a gene: 9. From germline, CDR1 is SGHVS and CDR2 FQNEAQ.

In its sample, this clonotype was seen many times. This sequence joins TRBV6-5 and TRBJ2-3; D is uncertain. V was pared by 6 bases and J by 0 bases, with 7 bases between. The CDR3 consists of 13 residues. Per the germline V gene, CDR1 is MNHEY and CDR2 is SVGAGI. CDR3 DNA: TGTGCCAGCAGCAAAGCTAGCACAGATACGCAGTATTTT. It yields the protein CASSKASTDTQYF.

This clonotype was seen ten or more times. The chain is built from TRBV10-2 and TRBJ2-6; D is uncertain. This CDR3 contains 13 residues. V dropped 5 bases and J dropped 4 bases, with 6 bases sitting between them. CDR1 and CDR2 from the germline V gene are WSHSY and SAAADI. CDR3 residues: CASSPGGANVLTF. CDR3 nucleotides: TGCGCCAGCAGTCCTGGGGGGGCCAACGTCCTGACTTTC.

The sample holds many counts of this clonotype. Here the CDR3 DNA reads TGTGCCAGCAGCCCGACAGGGGCCCGCTTACCCTACGAGCAGTACTTC. Residues: CASSPTGARLPYEQYF. This chain joins TRBV4-2 and TRBJ2-7; 8 bases line up with TRBD1. Per the germline V gene, CDR1 is LGHNA and CDR2 is YNFKEQ. V lost 4 bases to trimming and J lost 2 bases; unmatched junction nucleotides: 10. The CDR3 contains 16 residues.

This chain connects TRBV11-2 to TRBJ2-3; TRBD2 might be the D (7 bases). The germline V gene has CDR1 SGHAT and CDR2 FQNNGV. The CDR3 runs to 16 residues. V lost 5 bases and J lost 2, with 17 bases in between. The CDR3 spells CASSGGGSRVTDTQYF. The CDR3 nucleotides read TGTGCCAGCAGCGGGGGCGGGAGTCGGGTCACAGATACGCAGTATTTT.

This clonotype was counted many times. The V and J genes are TRBV5-1 and TRBJ2-7, with a tentative D call TRBD2 (5 bases). Germline lookup yields CDR1 SGHRS and CDR2 YFSETQ. CDR3 size: 11 residues. V dropped 3 bases and J dropped 7 bases, with 8 bases sitting between them. DNA of the CDR3: TGCGCCAGCAGCTGGAGCGGTGAGCAGTACTTC. Encoded protein: CASSWSGEQYF.

This clonotype was counted many times. This chain connects TRBV9 to TRBJ2-7; D is unresolved. V lost 1 base, J lost 6 bases, and 14 bases lay in between. Germline CDR1 and CDR2: SGDLS and YYNGEE. The CDR3 has 14 residues. Written as DNA, the CDR3 is TGTGCCAGCAGCGTAAACCTTCTCCCAACCGAGCAGTACTTC. It is translated as CASSVNLLPTEQYF.

V and J are TRBV15 and TRBJ1-5; 9 bases agree with TRBD1. The length of the CDR3 is 17 residues. The germline V gene has CDR1 LNHNV and CDR2 YYDKDF (reference sequence). The V gene end was trimmed by 4 bases and the J gene end by 7 bases; junction bases not matched to a gene: 14. CDR3 sequence reads: CATSKEWTGAENQPQHF. CDR3 bases: TGTGCCACCAGCAAGGAATGGACAGGGGCCGAAAACCAGCCCCAGCATTTT.